The rows below give T cell receptor beta chains drawn from one sample of a study of blood T cell repertoires in COVID-19. The assay was immunoSEQ multiplex PCR, and TCRdb's table has in-frame clones only and misses some. Here the sample spans more than 110,000 clones, around 86% being singletons. Sequencing input: peripheral blood. The receptor set was obtained from a human donor in a cohort sampled during active COVID-19. CDR3s leave out the opening cysteine and the closing phenylalanine or tryptophan. The D gene is left open where the match is weak. The size of a clone is reported for some rows only, either as once, few or many, or as a class for expanded clones.

j_call | d_call | clone_size | v_call | cdr3_aa
TRBJ1-6 | TRBD1 | NA | TRBV3-1/TRBV3-2 | ASSPWTGSRGNSPLH
TRBJ2-1 | TRBD2 | few | TRBV6-4 | ASSDNSGDEQF
TRBJ2-3 | TRBD2 | NA | TRBV5-1 | ASSQEILAGGKDTQY
TRBJ1-2 | NA | NA | TRBV6-2/TRBV6-3 | ASSFGEQGYT
TRBJ2-1 | NA | once | TRBV5-1 | ASSGRGGAEF
TRBJ2-7 | NA | NA | TRBV24-1 | ATSDWTGGKLSYEQY
TRBJ1-1 | TRBD1 | few | TRBV5-5 | ASSLGTGPQNTEAF
TRBJ2-2 | NA | NA | TRBV7-8 | ASSLRGRQVNTGELF
TRBJ2-2 | TRBD1 | NA | TRBV5-1 | ASGQGTNTGELF
TRBJ2-2 | NA | NA | TRBV7-8 | ASVGQRRSTDTGELF
TRBJ2-1 | NA | NA | TRBV23-1 | ASSQSSIPF
TRBJ2-5 | NA | NA | TRBV28 | ATANTRGGGETQY
TRBJ1-1 | TRBD1 | NA | TRBV28 | ASSYRGGTEAF
TRBJ1-2 | NA | few | TRBV19 | ASRTTGKAGYT
TRBJ2-3 | TRBD2 | NA | TRBV28 | ASSFVSGGWKDTQY
TRBJ1-2 | TRBD1 | NA | TRBV11-2 | ASSLGDRGRNYGYT
TRBJ2-4 | NA | few | TRBV5-5 | ASSRTFTKGKNIQY
TRBJ2-1 | NA | NA | TRBV7-9 | ASSLAAEINEQF
TRBJ2-1 | TRBD2 | NA | TRBV24-1 | ATSDSGIPGLTYYNEQF
TRBJ2-3 | TRBD2 | NA | TRBV29-1 | SVKAGGKGTQY
TRBJ2-1 | TRBD1 | NA | TRBV2 | ASIQGADEQF
TRBJ2-1 | TRBD2 | NA | TRBV27 | ASSFSPGLAGVDNEQF
TRBJ2-1 | TRBD2 | NA | TRBV24-1 | ATSASRASGTYNEQF
TRBJ1-5 | NA | NA | TRBV6-5 | ASRDGTEGYQPQH
TRBJ1-2 | TRBD1 | NA | TRBV6-1 | ASSEQAGGYGYT
TRBJ2-1 | TRBD2 | few | TRBV7-9 | ASSYSGSSYNEQF
TRBJ2-1 | TRBD2 | once | TRBV5-1 | ASSLVSGGLKGYNEQF
TRBJ2-2 | NA | NA | TRBV15 | ATSSPSILAGTNTGELF
TRBJ1-2 | NA | few | TRBV27 | ASSQTGVGRSDYGYT
TRBJ2-3 | NA | NA | TRBV9 | ASSVDPLDDTQY
TRBJ2-1 | NA | NA | TRBV28 | ASSFLGPKGVNEQF
TRBJ2-7 | NA | NA | TRBV7-2 | ASSLDLFYEQY
TRBJ1-5 | NA | NA | TRBV18 | ASSPDSVNQPQH
TRBJ2-7 | TRBD1 | NA | TRBV6-5 | ASRHGTGGVHEQY
TRBJ2-5 | NA | few | TRBV7-3 | ASSPSYQETQY
TRBJ1-4 | NA | NA | TRBV6-2/TRBV6-3 | ASSSGQAGEKLF
TRBJ1-3 | NA | NA | TRBV7-6 | ASSSRGGSGNTIY
TRBJ2-7 | TRBD1 | NA | TRBV11-2 | ASSLEAGGKGQY
TRBJ1-6 | NA | NA | TRBV9 | ASGQNNSPLH
TRBJ2-3 | NA | NA | TRBV5-8 | ASSFLFTDTQY
TRBJ2-3 | TRBD1 | NA | TRBV5-8 | ASSPWTGGYITDTQY
TRBJ2-7 | TRBD1 | NA | TRBV7-8 | ASSGRDRGSYEQY
TRBJ2-7 | TRBD2 | NA | TRBV11-2 | ASTRPGGYEQY
TRBJ1-4 | NA | NA | TRBV11-2 | ASSLARGSGEKLF
TRBJ2-3 | NA | NA | TRBV5-4 | ASSLVGPTDTQY
TRBJ2-7 | TRBD2 | NA | TRBV11-2 | ASSNSGSIGEQY
TRBJ2-2 | NA | NA | TRBV2 | ASIGVLATGELF
TRBJ2-1 | NA | few | TRBV21-1 | ASSKEAGGASYNEQF
TRBJ2-3 | TRBD1 | NA | TRBV7-3 | ASSSQGAADTQY
TRBJ2-7 | NA | NA | TRBV24-1 | ATSDTDSLYEQY
TRBJ2-3 | TRBD2 | NA | TRBV9 | ASSVGSLAGNLVGTDTQY
TRBJ2-7 | NA | few | TRBV10-3 | AISSLSGNEQY
TRBJ1-2 | TRBD1 | NA | TRBV5-8 | ASSLRQGSYT
TRBJ2-7 | TRBD1 | NA | TRBV28 | ASRLDRGSSYEQY
TRBJ2-7 | TRBD1 | once | TRBV18 | ASSPGTGRREQY
TRBJ1-3 | TRBD1 | NA | TRBV6-5 | ASRGQVGNTIY
TRBJ1-1 | NA | NA | TRBV6-1 | ASSDTRGTEAF